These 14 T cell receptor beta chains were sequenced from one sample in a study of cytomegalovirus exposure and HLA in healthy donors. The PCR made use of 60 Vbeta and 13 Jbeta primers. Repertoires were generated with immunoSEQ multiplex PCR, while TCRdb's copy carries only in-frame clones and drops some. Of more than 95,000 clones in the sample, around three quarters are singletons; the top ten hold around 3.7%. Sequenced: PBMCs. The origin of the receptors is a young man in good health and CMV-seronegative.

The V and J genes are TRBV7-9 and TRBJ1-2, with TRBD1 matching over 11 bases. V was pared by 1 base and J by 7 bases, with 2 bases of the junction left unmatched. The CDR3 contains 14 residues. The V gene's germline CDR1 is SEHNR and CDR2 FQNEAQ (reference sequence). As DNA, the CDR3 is TGTGCCAGCAGCTTAGGGACAGGGGGCTTTGGCTACACCTTC. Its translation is CASSLGTGGFGYTF.

The CDR3 DNA reads as TGCGCCAGCAGCCAAGGTATATATGTAGAGCAGTACTTC. This codes for CASSQGIYVEQYF. The V and J genes are TRBV4-3 and TRBJ2-7; D is uncertain. This CDR3 region has 13 residues. The V gene lost 1 base and the J gene lost 7 bases, with 11 bases spanning the gap. CDR1 LGHNA and CDR2 YSLEER come from the germline V gene.

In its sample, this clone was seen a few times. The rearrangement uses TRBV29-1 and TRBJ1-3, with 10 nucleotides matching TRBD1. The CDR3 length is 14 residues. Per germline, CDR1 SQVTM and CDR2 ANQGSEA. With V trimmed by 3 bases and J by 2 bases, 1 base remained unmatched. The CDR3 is CSVETGGTGNTIYF. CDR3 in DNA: TGCAGCGTTGAGACAGGGGGCACTGGAAACACCATATATTTT. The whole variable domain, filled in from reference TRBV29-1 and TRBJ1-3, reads SAVISQKPSRDICQRGTSLTIQCQVDSQVTMMFWYRQQPGQSLTLIATANQGSEATYESGFVIDKFPISRPNLTFSTLTVSNMSPEDSSIYLCSVETGGTGNTIYFGEGSWLTVV.

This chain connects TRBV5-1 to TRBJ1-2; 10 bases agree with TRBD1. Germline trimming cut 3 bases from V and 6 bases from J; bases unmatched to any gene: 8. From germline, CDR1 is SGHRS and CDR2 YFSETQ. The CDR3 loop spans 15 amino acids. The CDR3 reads CASSYTTGTGDGYTF. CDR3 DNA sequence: TGCGCCAGCAGCTACACCACCGGGACAGGGGATGGCTACACCTTC.

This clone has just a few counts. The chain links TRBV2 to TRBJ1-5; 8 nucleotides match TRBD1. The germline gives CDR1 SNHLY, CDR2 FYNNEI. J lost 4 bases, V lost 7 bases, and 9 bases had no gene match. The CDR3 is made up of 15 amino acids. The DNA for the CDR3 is TGTGCCAGCACCAAATCGGACAGGGCAAATCAGCCCCAGCATTTT. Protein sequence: CASTKSDRANQPQHF.

The CDR3 bases are TGCGCCAGCAGCCTGGGGCGGGGCATAGACACCATATATTTT. This translates into CASSLGRGIDTIYF. V is TRBV4-3 and J is TRBJ1-3; weak D call: TRBD1 (5 bases). V was clipped by 4 bases and J by 8 bases, with 15 bases between them. The CDR3 contains 14 residues. Germline values: CDR1 LGHNA, CDR2 YSLEER.

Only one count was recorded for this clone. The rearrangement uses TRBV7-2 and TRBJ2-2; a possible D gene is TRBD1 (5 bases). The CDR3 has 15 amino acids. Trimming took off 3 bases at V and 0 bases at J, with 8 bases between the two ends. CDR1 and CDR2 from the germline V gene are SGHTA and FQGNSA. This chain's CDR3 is CASSLQGSNTGELFF. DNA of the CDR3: TGTGCCAGCAGCTTGCAGGGCTCGAACACCGGGGAGCTGTTTTTT.

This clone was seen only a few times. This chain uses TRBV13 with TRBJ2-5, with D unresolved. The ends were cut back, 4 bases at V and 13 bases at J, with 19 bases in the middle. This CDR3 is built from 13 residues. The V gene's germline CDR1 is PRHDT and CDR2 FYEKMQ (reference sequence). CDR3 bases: TGTGCCAGCAGCTCCTCCCAATTCCGGTCGGTGTACTTC. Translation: CASSSSQFRSVYF.

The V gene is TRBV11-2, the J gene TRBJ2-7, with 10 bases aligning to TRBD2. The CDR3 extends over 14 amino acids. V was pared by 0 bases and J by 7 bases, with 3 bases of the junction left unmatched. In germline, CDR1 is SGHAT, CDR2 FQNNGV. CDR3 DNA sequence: TGTGCCAGCAGCTTAGATCTAGCGGGGGAAGAGCAGTACTTC. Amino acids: CASSLDLAGEEQYF.

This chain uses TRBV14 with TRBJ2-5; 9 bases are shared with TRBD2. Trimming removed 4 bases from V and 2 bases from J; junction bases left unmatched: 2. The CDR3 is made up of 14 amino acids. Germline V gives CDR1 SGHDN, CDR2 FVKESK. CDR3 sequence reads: CASSPTSGQETQYF. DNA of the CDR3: TGTGCCAGCAGCCCGACTAGCGGACAAGAGACCCAGTACTTC. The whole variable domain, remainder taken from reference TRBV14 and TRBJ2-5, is EAGVTQFPSHSVIEKGQTVTLRCDPISGHDNLYWYRRVMGKEIKFLLHFVKESKQDESGMPNNRFLAERTGGTYSTLKVQPAELEDSGVYFCASSPTSGQETQYFGPGTRLLVL.

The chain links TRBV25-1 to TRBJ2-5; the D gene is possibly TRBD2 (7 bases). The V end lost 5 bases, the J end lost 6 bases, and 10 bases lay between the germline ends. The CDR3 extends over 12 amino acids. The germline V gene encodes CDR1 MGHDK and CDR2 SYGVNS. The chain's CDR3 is CASSKGGKTQYF. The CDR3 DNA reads TGTGCCAGCAGTAAGGGGGGGAAGACCCAGTACTTC.

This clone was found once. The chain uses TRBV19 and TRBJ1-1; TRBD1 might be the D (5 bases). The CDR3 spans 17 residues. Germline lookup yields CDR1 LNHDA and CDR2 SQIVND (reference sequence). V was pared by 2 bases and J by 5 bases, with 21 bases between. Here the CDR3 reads CASSISGTRKGRTEAFF. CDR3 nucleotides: TGTGCCAGTAGTATATCGGGCACCAGGAAGGGGCGGACTGAAGCTTTCTTT.

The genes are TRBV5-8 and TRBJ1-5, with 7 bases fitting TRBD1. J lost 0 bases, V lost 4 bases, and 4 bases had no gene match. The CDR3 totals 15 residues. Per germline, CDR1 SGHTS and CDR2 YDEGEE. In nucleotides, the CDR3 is TGTGCCAGCAGCACGGGACAGAATAGCAATCAGCCCCAGCATTTT. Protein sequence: CASSTGQNSNQPQHF.

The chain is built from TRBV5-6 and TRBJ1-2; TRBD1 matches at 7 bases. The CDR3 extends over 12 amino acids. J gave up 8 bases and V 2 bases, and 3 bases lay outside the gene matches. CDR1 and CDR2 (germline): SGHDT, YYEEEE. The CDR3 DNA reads TGTGCCAGCAGCTTCTACAGGGGCGGCTACACCTTC. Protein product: CASSFYRGGYTF.